These 25 T cell receptor beta chains share one sample of origin, sequenced in a study of quantifying T cell responses using KT2 cells. Across the study: Reverse transcription used primers in the TCR alpha and beta constant regions.

A single-stranded UMI oligo with SP2 sequence was ligated to cDNA 3' ends. An equimolar mix of RC1.1 and RC1.2 primed the beta chain across TRBC1 and TRBC2. TCRdb called the UMI-ligation and nested PCR reads again in MiXCR, with one record for every CDR3 protein. The table records tens of thousands of distinct CDR3 sequences, 7.3% of them present only once. Sample: PBMCs spiked with cells of the T cell clone KT2. Every receptor here comes from a human donor.

The chain links TRBV30 to TRBJ2-3, with D perhaps TRBD1 or TRBD2 (6 bases each). Germline-derived CDR1 and CDR2 are GTSNPN and SVGIG (reference sequence). CDR3 size: 16 residues. V was trimmed by 2 bases and J by 6 bases, leaving 21 bases between them. The CDR3 region is CAWSPRGVRSGDTQYF. Here the CDR3 DNA reads TGTGCCTGGAGTCCAAGGGGGGTGAGATCGGGGGATACGCAGTATTTT.

There are many counts of this clonotype. The chain combines TRBV19 with TRBJ2-2; maybe TRBD1 (6 bases). The CDR3 has 18 residues. Germline V gene sequence: CDR1 LNHDA, CDR2 SQIVND (reference sequence). V was clipped by 4 bases and J by 3 bases, with 21 bases between them. The CDR3 reads CASSTRADRRFDTGELFF. The CDR3 DNA reads as TGTGCCAGTAGTACACGGGCGGACAGAAGATTTGACACCGGGGAGCTGTTTTTT.

This clonotype was observed at least ten times. V usage is TRBV15 and J usage is TRBJ2-7; TRBD1 agrees at 7 bases. The V gene end was trimmed by 1 base and the J gene end by 6 bases; junction bases not matched to a gene: 9. CDR3 length: 15 residues. Germline-derived CDR1 and CDR2 are LNHNV and YYDKDF (reference sequence). This CDR3 reads CATSRGPGTAVEQYF. The DNA of the CDR3 is TGTGCCACCAGCAGAGGACCCGGGACAGCGGTCGAGCAGTACTTC.

This clonotype has at least ten counts. The DNA for the CDR3 is TGTGCCACCAGCAGAGATAGGCAGAGCAATCAGCCCCAGCATTTT. Protein: CATSRDRQSNQPQHF. The chain joins TRBV15 to TRBJ1-5; D is uncertain. The CDR3 runs to 15 residues. Per germline, CDR1 LNHNV and CDR2 YYDKDF (reference sequence). Trimming removed 0 bases at V and 1 base at J, with 7 bases between.

This clonotype was recorded many times. This chain joins TRBV21-1 and TRBJ2-2; the DNA was not compared with TRBD2, the D call given in the table. TRBV21-1 corresponds to a pseudogene. The CDR3 sequence is 17 residues long. The CDR3 loop reads CASSKRTSGRGTGELFF. The CDR3 region has the DNA TGTGCCAGCAGCAAGCGGACTAGCGGGAGGGGCACCGGGGAGCTGTTTTTT.

This clonotype has only a few counts. This chain connects TRBV29-1 to TRBJ2-4; possibly TRBD1 for D (5 bases). Trimming cost V 6 bases and J 2 bases, with 14 bases left between them. The CDR3 spans 14 residues. Looked up from germline, CDR1 is SQVTM and CDR2 is ANQGSEA. In DNA form, the CDR3 reads TGCAGCGTCCTCTCCCGACAGACCAAAAACATTCAGTACTTC. It specifies CSVLSRQTKNIQYF.

A few counts support this clonotype. The gene calls are TRBV3-1 and TRBJ2-7, with D unclear. From germline, CDR1 is LGHDT and CDR2 YNNKEL (reference sequence). The CDR3 extends over 13 amino acids. V lost 4 bases and J 0 bases, leaving 7 bases between the germline ends. The CDR3 DNA follows: TGTGCCAGCAGCCGTCGCCACTCCTACGAGCAGTACTTC. It yields the protein CASSRRHSYEQYF.

This clonotype was seen a handful of times. The gene calls are TRBV19 and TRBJ2-3, with D hard to call. CDR3 length equals 13 residues. The V and J ends lost 5 bases and 5 bases respectively, with 11 bases between them. CDR1 and CDR2 (germline): LNHDA, SQIVND (reference sequence). The CDR3 nucleotides read TGTGCCAGTAGTTCGCTAGGAGTAGATACGCAGTATTTT. Encoded protein: CASSSLGVDTQYF.

This clonotype was counted between two and nine times. The V call is TRBV5-6, the J call TRBJ2-3; D gene ambiguous. The germline V gene encodes CDR1 SGHDT and CDR2 YYEEEE. V was clipped by 10 bases and J by 2 bases, with 14 bases between them. The CDR3 is 13 amino acids. CDR3 residues: CAVAGDFTDTQYF. The CDR3 nucleotides read TGTGCCGTCGCAGGAGACTTCACAGATACGCAGTATTTT.

This clonotype appeared many times. This chain links TRBV29-1 with TRBJ2-1; D is tentatively TRBD1 or TRBD2 (5 bases each). Trimming cost V 2 bases and J 13 bases, with 15 bases left between them. This CDR3 has 12 amino acids. Germline V CDR1 and CDR2: SQVTM, ANQGSEA. CDR3 nucleotides: TGCAGCGTTGAAATGGGGGTCGGTGGACAGTTCTTC. As protein: CSVEMGVGGQFF.

This clonotype was counted at least ten times. The J gene is TRBJ2-1, the V gene TRBV5-1, with 12 bases lining up with TRBD2. CDR3 length: 14 amino acids. V dropped 4 bases and J dropped 7; count of bases not matched to a gene: 3. Germline loops: CDR1 SGHRS, CDR2 YFSETQ. The CDR3 here is CASSGGTSGNEQFF. CDR3 in DNA: TGCGCCAGCAGCGGAGGGACTAGCGGGAATGAGCAGTTCTTC.

In its sample, this clonotype was seen many times. The chain combines TRBV3-1 with TRBJ2-3, with D possibly being TRBD1 or TRBD2 (6 bases each). This CDR3 is built from 14 residues. Germline CDR1 reads LGHDT; CDR2 reads YNNKEL (reference sequence). V lost 3 bases and J 1 base, leaving 8 bases between the germline ends. CDR3 bases: TGTGCCAGCAGCCACCGGGGGCGCACAGATACGCAGTATTTT. It is translated as CASSHRGRTDTQYF.

This clonotype has ten or more counts. This rearrangement joins TRBV29-1 to TRBJ2-6; 9 positions agree with TRBD1. This CDR3 has 16 residues. Losses at the gene ends were 7 bases for V and 2 bases for J; bases not matched to a gene: 9. Germline V CDR1 and CDR2: SQVTM, ANQGSEA. The CDR3 reads CSATGTGTAGANVLTF. In nucleotides, the CDR3 is TGCAGCGCCACCGGGACAGGGACTGCTGGGGCCAACGTCCTGACTTTC.

The chain couples TRBV9 to TRBJ2-5; possibly TRBD1 for D (5 bases). In germline, CDR1 is SGDLS, CDR2 YYNGEE. There are 14 residues in the CDR3. Trimming cost V 0 bases and J 2 bases, with 8 bases left between them. The CDR3 nucleotides are TGTGCCAGCAGCGTAGCCCAGGGACAAGAGACCCAGTACTTC. Its protein product is CASSVAQGQETQYF.

The genes are TRBV12-3 or TRBV12-4 and TRBJ2-1; 11 positions match TRBD2. This CDR3 region has 17 residues. Germline trimming cut 6 bases from V and 0 bases from J; bases unmatched to any gene: 7. CDR3 region: CASSRASGGSSYNEQFF. The CDR3 DNA is TGTGCCAGCAGCCGAGCTAGCGGGGGGAGCTCCTACAATGAGCAGTTCTTC.

This clonotype has a handful of counts. J is TRBJ2-3 and V is TRBV5-1; D may be TRBD2 (5 bases). Germline V lookup: CDR1 SGHRS, CDR2 YFSETQ. This CDR3 comprises 16 residues. V dropped 0 bases and J dropped 2 bases, with 13 bases sitting between them. The CDR3 reads CASSLEPGLNTDTQYF. DNA for the CDR3: TGCGCCAGCAGCTTGGAACCAGGACTTAACACAGATACGCAGTATTTT.

This clonotype was seen a handful of times. The chain couples TRBV12-3 or TRBV12-4 to TRBJ2-1; 12 bases match TRBD2. The CDR3 length is 15 residues. J gave up 4 bases and V 5 bases, and 3 bases lay outside the gene matches. CDR3 nucleotide sequence: TGTGCCAGCAGTAGGGGACTAGCGGGTTACAATGAGCAGTTCTTC. Translating it yields CASSRGLAGYNEQFF.

V is TRBV12-3 or TRBV12-4 and J is TRBJ1-1, with a tentative D call TRBD1 (6 bases). This CDR3 has 13 residues. Between the trimmed V and J ends, which lost 6 bases and 1 base, there was a span of 9 bases. CDR3 sequence: CASSWTENTEAFF. The CDR3 bases are TGTGCCAGCAGCTGGACAGAGAACACTGAAGCTTTCTTT.

This clonotype was recorded at least ten times. The V call is TRBV30, the J call TRBJ2-1; unclear D gene. Between the trimmed V and J ends, which lost 4 bases and 5 bases, there was a span of 9 bases. Germline CDR1 GTSNPN, CDR2 SVGIG (reference sequence). The CDR3 is made up of 12 amino acids. DNA of the CDR3: TGTGCCTGGATGGTGATGGACAATGAGCAGTTCTTC. As protein: CAWMVMDNEQFF.

The table lists this clonotype with many counts. The chain is built from TRBV6-2 or TRBV6-3 and TRBJ2-3; D is undetermined. The CDR3 is made up of 15 amino acids. Germline assignment: CDR1 MNHEY and CDR2 SVGEGT. V shed 8 bases and J shed 0 bases, with 15 bases lying between them. CDR3 sequence: CASVPLGASTDTQYF. Here the CDR3 DNA reads TGTGCCAGCGTCCCTCTCGGAGCTAGCACAGATACGCAGTATTTT.

The chain links TRBV7-2 to TRBJ2-5; 11 bases align to TRBD2. Germline-derived CDR1 and CDR2 are SGHTA and FQGNSA. V was pared by 1 base and J by 4 bases, with 5 bases of the junction left unmatched. There are 16 residues in the CDR3. CDR3 loop: CASSLEGGLAGETQYF. DNA for the CDR3: TGTGCCAGCAGCTTAGAGGGCGGACTAGCGGGAGAGACCCAGTACTTC.

This clonotype has a count of ten or more. The chain couples TRBV18 to TRBJ2-1; D not resolved. Trimming cost V 6 bases and J 9 bases, with 12 bases left between them. There are 12 residues in the CDR3. Germline values: CDR1 KGHSH, CDR2 LQKENI. The DNA of the CDR3 is TGTGCCAGCTCGACAAGCGCTGGTGAGCAGTTCTTC. As protein: CASSTSAGEQFF.

The table lists this clonotype with many counts. The V call is TRBV12-3 or TRBV12-4, the J call TRBJ2-1, with 8 bases that match TRBD2. With V trimmed by 8 bases and J by 4 bases, 7 bases remained unmatched. The CDR3 consists of 14 residues. The CDR3 region has the DNA TGTGCCAGCGAGAGCGGGAGTGGATACAATGAGCAGTTCTTC. This sequence encodes CASESGSGYNEQFF.

This clonotype was recorded many times. The chain carries TRBV19 and TRBJ1-2; 7 positions match TRBD1. The CDR3 length is 14 residues. Germline V CDR1 and CDR2: LNHDA, SQIVND (reference sequence). J was trimmed by 8 bases and V by 3 bases; bases with no gene match: 9. In DNA, the CDR3 is TGTGCCAGTAGTATCGTAGGACAGGCGACGGGCTACACCTTC. Translated, it gives CASSIVGQATGYTF.

The chain carries TRBV12-3 or TRBV12-4 and TRBJ2-2; no definite D call. This CDR3 region has 15 residues. The V end was cut by 0 bases, the J end by 8 bases, with 13 bases between. DNA of the CDR3: TGTGCCAGCAGTTTAGCGGCCAGTTCAAGGGGGGAGCTGTTTTTT. Protein sequence: CASSLAASSRGELFF.